The TCR beta chain under discussion was sequenced for a study of blood T cell repertoires in COVID-19. In the study overall: Sites across the United States, Italy and Spain contributed samples from acute and convalescent COVID-19. Nucleic acid was either cDNA or gDNA, and it came from T cells, B-cell-depleted T cells, or PBMCs.

J gave up 6 bases and V 1 base, and 4 bases lay outside the gene matches. The length of the CDR3 is 15 residues. Germline V gene data show CDR1 as LNHNV and CDR2 as YYDKDF (reference sequence). In the original analysis: Reference gene primer amplification in the assay estimated nucleated cell counts. Clones were read by immunoSEQ multiplex PCR, and TCRdb kept only the in-frame ones, dropping some. The V and J calls and the clone size are those of that table, but D and trimming were determined from the DNA. The table lists 35,000 to 45,000 clones, 65% to 85% of them singletons. The origin of this receptor is a woman of 80 years or more with acute or convalescent COVID-19. The gene calls are TRBV15 and TRBJ1-2; 11 bases agree with TRBD1. Sequencing used peripheral blood. CDR3 loop: CATSRGQGQGDGYTF. The CDR3 DNA sequence: TGTGCCACCAGCAGAGGACAGGGACAGGGGGATGGCTACACCTTC.